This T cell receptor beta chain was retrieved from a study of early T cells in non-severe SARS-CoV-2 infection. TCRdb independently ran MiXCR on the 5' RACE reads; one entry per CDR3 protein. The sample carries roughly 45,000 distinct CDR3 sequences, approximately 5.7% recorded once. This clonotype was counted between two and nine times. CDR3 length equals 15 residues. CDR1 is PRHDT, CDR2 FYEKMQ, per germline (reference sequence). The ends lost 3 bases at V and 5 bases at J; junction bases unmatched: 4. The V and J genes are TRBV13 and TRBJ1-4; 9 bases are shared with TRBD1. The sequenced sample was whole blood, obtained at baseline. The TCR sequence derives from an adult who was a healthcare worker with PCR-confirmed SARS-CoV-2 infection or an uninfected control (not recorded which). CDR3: CASSFTTGGNEKLFF. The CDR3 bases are TGTGCCAGCAGCTTTACGACAGGGGGGAATGAAAAACTGTTTTTT.